This T cell receptor (beta chain) is from a study of long-term antiretroviral therapy in people with HIV (dated by TCRdb to 2022 to 2024). For context, the study as a whole: The earliest samples were collected approximately a decade before the 2015 WHO recommendation for immediate ART, a period when ART was typically delayed until CD4 counts fell. A retrospective serial study tested whether ART initiation and durable HIV suppression were associated with changes in peripheral blood TRB repertoire composition and diversity. About two fifths of the roughly 30 participants with HIV were female. The cohort contributed roughly 190 cryopreserved PBMC samples from a few dozen adults with confirmed HIV infection, collected serially over a mean of about six years (range 1-12). No cross-contamination during QIAcube processing was shown when test extractions of a monoclonal T-cell line were performed alongside a few dozen polyclonal samples. Here is what the overall study found, with its caveats: Unsorted PBMC were profiled instead of sorted CD4+ and CD8+ T cells because pre-ART samples had limited cell numbers. Narrower CDR3 length ranges were observed in HIV repertoires than in controls, and an antigen-experienced repertoire with only a slight naive shift after ART was suggested by the network structure. At every time point, the repertoire was dominated by expanded TRB clones first identified before ART initiation, although this dominance fluctuated and, in many PLHIV, declined after ART. Samples dated from 2004 to 2017, and the ART regimens used may be less effective than current ones. Inferences about post-ART repertoire changes were limited because no data were available on ART adherence, viral resistance or therapy changes. ART initiation was associated with a significant increase in TRB diversity, but diversity stayed significantly below transplant donor controls even after long-term ART. Limited PBMC availability meant only the TCR beta chain was sequenced, without alpha chain pairing.

The immunoSEQ hsTCRB v3.0 assay was used at survey level resolution to sequence the TRB variable region. A depth of roughly 40,000-50,000 T-cell genomes per sample was targeted for TRB sequencing. TRB libraries were pooled and sequenced on an Illumina MiSeq using a v3 150-cycle kit. The paper's processing steps were these. Repertoire analysis ran in R within a reproducible Nextflow workflow covering QC, data transformation and analysis. LymphoSeq2, an R package for exploring AIRR-Seq data, was used to implement custom analyses. Several samples that yielded fewer than 5000 total TRB sequences were excluded, so that more than 150 HIV repertoires were analyzed. Of the roughly 180 retained HIV repertoires, roughly 61 were collected before and roughly 130 after ART initiation. Repertoires were downsampled to 5000 TRB nucleotide sequences, with summary statistics averaged over 100 downsampling iterations. The analysis kept only TRB sequences whose CDR3 regions were at least seven amino acids long. Diversity was assessed using a clonality score derived from Shannon entropy and using the Gini coefficient. In repertoire networks, the top 5000 CDR3 amino acid sequences were linked whenever an edit distance of one separated two sequences. For TRB CDR3 amino acid sequences, antigen specificity groups and MHC restriction were predicted with GLIPH2. To flag known associations with CMV, EBV, HIV or tissue antigens, CDR3 amino acid sequences were compared against VDJdb and McPAS-TCR. Pre-ART, post-ART and control groups were compared with Wilcoxon signed-rank tests and Holm-Bonferroni correction. TCRdb carries this immuneACCESS record with in-frame sequences only. Its versions omit some clonotypes, under half of them owing to an unresolved V gene in the studies checked, with the rest unexplained. V and J calls and clone size follow that table, whereas D and trimming were derived from the DNA. The sample data list 19,000 or so clones, and roughly 78% of these were observed just once. Jointly, the top ten make up 7.5% to 8% of the sample.

Inclusion was restricted to participants for whom at least one PBMC sample before ART initiation and at least two post-ART samples were available. All participants with HIV were treated in the United States of America. Before DNA extraction, cryopreserved samples of roughly 0.9-11 million PBMC were thawed and then washed. At the time of the earliest PBMC sample, participants with HIV were aged between 23 and 54 years. PBMC samples from each participant spanned 1-4 timepoints before ART initiation and 2-8 timepoints after ART initiation, with a median of 7 samples. For every participant, serial HIV viral load, CD4+ T-cell count, ART history and demographic data were obtained. Genomic DNA was extracted from unsorted PBMC with a Qiagen kit on a QIAcube, with processing performed in batches of 12 samples. As to this clone: What antigen it recognizes has not been identified. Within one base of it there is no much larger clone, and no base qualities were kept.

The CDR3 goes from the cysteine to the phenylalanine over 12 residues. The CDR3 DNA has 36 bases and is translated from base 1. The V and J ends are trimmed by 5 bases and 1 base, leaving 8 bases between them. The germline V gene (reference sequence) sets CDR1 to GTSNPN and CDR2 to SVGIG. Here the chain combines TRBV30 and TRBJ1-1, with the D gene uncertain. Material: unsorted PBMCs, obtained at the start of antiretroviral therapy, before treatment. The sequence was collected from a woman aged 40 to 50 with HIV. The DNA sequence reads TGTGCCTGGGGGCTGACGAACACTGAAGCTTTCTTT. It codes for CAWGLTNTEAFF.